This entry features one TCR beta chain sequence. V dropped 0 bases and J dropped 7 bases, with 10 bases sitting between them. Germline assignment: CDR1 SGHRS and CDR2 YFSETQ. The CDR3 has 13 residues. These data belong to a study of identical twins. MiXCR was run by TCRdb on the 5' RACE reads, yielding one entry per CDR3 protein. The sample lists roughly 260,000 distinct CDR3 sequences, over 12% occurring once. The J gene is TRBJ2-5, the V gene TRBV5-1; D not resolved. The source of this sequence is a woman under 30 in good health. Sequenced: memory (CD45RO+) T cells sorted from blood. The CDR3 DNA reads as TGCGCCAGCAGCTTGGATAGTGTGGGGACCCAGTACTTC. Its translation is CASSLDSVGTQYF.